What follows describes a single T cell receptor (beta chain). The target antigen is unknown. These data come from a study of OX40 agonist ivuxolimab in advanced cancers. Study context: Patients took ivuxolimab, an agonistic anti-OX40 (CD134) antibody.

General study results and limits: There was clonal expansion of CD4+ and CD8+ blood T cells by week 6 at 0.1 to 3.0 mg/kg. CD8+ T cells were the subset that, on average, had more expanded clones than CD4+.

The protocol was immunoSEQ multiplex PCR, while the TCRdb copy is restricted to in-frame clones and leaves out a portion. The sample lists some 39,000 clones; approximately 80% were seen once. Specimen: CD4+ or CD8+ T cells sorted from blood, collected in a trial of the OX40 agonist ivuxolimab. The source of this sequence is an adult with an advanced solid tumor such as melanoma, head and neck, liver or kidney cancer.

The CDR3 coding sequence is TGTGCCAGCGGGACTAGCGGCGGCACAGATACGCAGTATTTT. Translated: CASGTSGGTDTQYF. This chain uses TRBV2 with TRBJ2-3; TRBD2 matches at 11 bases. The V gene's germline CDR1 is SNHLY and CDR2 FYNNEI. Trimming cost V 8 bases and J 1 base; bases outside gene matches: 2. The CDR3 is 14 residues long.